This record looks at one TCR beta chain sequence and its context. Antigen specificity is unknown. This entry belongs to a study of OX40 agonist ivuxolimab in advanced cancers. Study outcomes and limitations: Clonal expansion from baseline to week 6 occurred in both CD4+ and CD8+ T cells.

Data came from immunoSEQ multiplex PCR; TCRdb stores just in-frame clones and leaves some out. The sample carries roughly 90,000 clones, more than 80% recorded once. Autoimmune disease history or systemic immunosuppression excluded patients. The CDR3 loop spans 14 amino acids. Germline CDR1 MNHEY, CDR2 SVGAGI. V was cut by 2 bases and J by 7 bases, with 9 bases left in between. This chain uses TRBV6-5 with TRBJ1-6; no clear D gene. The sequence was collected from an adult with an advanced solid tumor such as melanoma, head and neck, liver or kidney cancer. The sequences come from CD4+ or CD8+ T cells sorted from blood, collected in a trial of the OX40 agonist ivuxolimab. The CDR3 loop reads CASSYLAGNSPLHF. DNA of the CDR3: TGTGCCAGCAGTTACCTTGCCGGGAATTCACCCCTCCACTTT.